This T cell receptor beta chain was identified in a study of graft-versus-host responses after intestinal transplantation. Study in general: Each transplant was multivisceral, liver-intestinal, or isolated intestinal. General observations from the study: Recipient-marrow GvH clones were detected, some having first appeared in ileum or blood.

Trimming removed 3 bases from V and 3 bases from J, with 8 bases in between. The CDR3 totals 13 residues. Germline lookup yields CDR1 KGHSH and CDR2 LQKENI. Here immunoSEQ multiplex PCR was the method, and the copy in TCRdb shows in-frame clones only, minus some. The data hold under 75,000 clones, with around 86% observed a single time. Intraepithelial and lamina propria lymphocytes were released after the graft tissue was processed. Concerning this clone itself: Its antigen is currently unknown.

The sequences come from ileum tissue, collected around 350 days after transplant. The TCR comes from a human patient who received an intestinal transplant, so some T cells may come from the graft donor. V is TRBV18 and J is TRBJ1-1, with no clear D. For the CDR3, the DNA is TGTGCCAGCTCACCCTCCCTGGACACTGAAGCTTTCTTT. Protein product: CASSPSLDTEAFF. Full variable domain (missing parts from reference TRBV18 and TRBJ1-1): NAGVMQNPRHLVRRRGQEARLRCSPMKGHSHVYWYRQLPEEGLKFMVYLQKENIIDESGMPKERFSAEFPKEGPSILRIQQVVRGDSAAYFCASSPSLDTEAFFGQGTRLTVV.